A single sample gave rise to the 12 T cell receptor beta chains below, sequenced in a study of CD8 T cells in Susac syndrome. cDNA came from roughly 0.47 to 1 ug RNA primed by random hexamers. TCRdb passed the immunoSEQ multiplex PCR reads through MiXCR, listing each CDR3 protein once. The table has some 120,000 distinct CDR3 sequences, around 94% seen once. What was sequenced was CD8+ T cells from PBMCs. The receptors come from a human donor with Susac syndrome.

This chain connects TRBV30 to TRBJ2-1; TRBD2 agrees at 8 bases. Germline lookup yields CDR1 GTSNPN and CDR2 SVGIG (reference sequence). CDR3 length: 10 amino acids. In nucleotides, the CDR3 is TGTTCGGGAGGGTACAATGAGCAGTTCTTC. This sequence encodes CSGGYNEQFF.

The chain couples TRBV7-2 to TRBJ2-2; tentative D call: TRBD1 (6 bases). Trimming removed 7 bases from V and 5 bases from J, with 14 bases in between. There are 14 residues in the CDR3. Looked up from germline, CDR1 is SGHTA and CDR2 is FQGNSA. The DNA for the CDR3 is TGTGCCAGCAATTCCTGGGGGCGGACCGGGGAGCTGTTTTTT. This translates into CASNSWGRTGELFF.

This clonotype came up once. J is TRBJ2-5 and V is TRBV30, with 7 bases matching TRBD2. CDR1 and CDR2 from the germline V gene are GTSNPN and SVGIG (reference sequence). The CDR3 runs 15 residues. V was pared by 3 bases and J by 1 base, with 8 bases of the junction left unmatched. The CDR3 sequence: CAWSALGGGQETQYF. CDR3 in DNA: TGTGCCTGGAGCGCCCTGGGCGGGGGCCAAGAGACCCAGTACTTC.

This clonotype was recorded once. V gene TRBV30 combines with J gene TRBJ2-3, with D perhaps being TRBD1 or TRBD2 (5 bases each). V lost 1 base to trimming and J lost 7 bases, with 24 bases between them. The CDR3 runs 17 residues. Per germline, CDR1 GTSNPN and CDR2 SVGIG (reference sequence). CDR3 sequence reads: CAWSGTGTPGPVNTQYF. The CDR3 DNA sequence: TGTGCCTGGAGTGGTACCGGGACCCCTGGCCCTGTCAATACGCAGTATTTT.

The chain joins TRBV4-3 to TRBJ2-3, with 8 nucleotides matching TRBD2. From germline, CDR1 is LGHNA and CDR2 YSLEER. This CDR3 comprises 17 residues. Trimming cost V 0 bases and J 0 bases; bases outside gene matches: 5. DNA of the CDR3: TGCGCCAGCAGCCAAGAAGTTGGCGGGGGGAGCACAGATACGCAGTATTTT. Its translation is CASSQEVGGGSTDTQYF.

The chain has TRBV20-1 and TRBJ1-1; no definite D call. The V and J ends lost 5 bases and 1 base respectively, with 11 bases between them. CDR3 size: 13 residues. The germline gives CDR1 DFQATT, CDR2 SNEGSKA (reference sequence). CDR3: CSARALGNTEAFF. CDR3 bases: TGCAGTGCTCGGGCTTTGGGGAACACTGAAGCTTTCTTT.

DNA for the CDR3: TGCAGTGCCAACCTCGGGGGGGAAAGTCCAATTACGAACACCGGGGAGCTGTTTTTT. Amino acid sequence: CSANLGGESPITNTGELFF. The chain couples TRBV20-1 to TRBJ2-2; 8 nucleotides agree with TRBD2. The CDR3 sequence is 19 residues long. Germline assignment: CDR1 DFQATT and CDR2 SNEGSKA (reference sequence). The J segment lost 0 bases and the V segment lost 6 bases, leaving 18 bases of the junction unmatched.

The J gene is TRBJ2-7, the V gene TRBV9; tentatively, D is TRBD2 (6 bases). The CDR3 runs to 14 residues. Trimming took off 0 bases at V and 2 bases at J, with 9 bases between the two ends. Germline loops: CDR1 SGDLS, CDR2 YYNGEE. The CDR3 nucleotides read TGTGCCAGCAGCGTAGATGGCGGGGCCTACGAGCAGTACTTC. Amino acid sequence: CASSVDGGAYEQYF.

The rearrangement links TRBV20-1 to TRBJ1-1; D may be TRBD1 (6 bases). The CDR3 has 13 amino acids. Germline V lookup: CDR1 DFQATT, CDR2 SNEGSKA (reference sequence). V lost 1 base and J lost 5, with 11 bases in between. The CDR3 DNA reads TGCAGTGCTAGAGGGGATAGGGGGACTGAAGCTTTCTTT. It is translated as CSARGDRGTEAFF.

The rearrangement uses TRBV12-3 or TRBV12-4 and TRBJ2-7, with TRBD2 matching 8 bases. J lost 3 bases, V lost 6 bases, and 7 bases had no gene match. This CDR3 has 14 amino acids. The CDR3 loop is CASSTLGLDYEQYF. The CDR3 DNA reads as TGTGCCAGCAGCACCTTGGGACTAGACTACGAGCAGTACTTC.

This chain uses TRBV20-1 with TRBJ1-1; D ambiguous. Germline loops: CDR1 DFQATT, CDR2 SNEGSKA (reference sequence). The CDR3 sequence is 13 residues long. V was clipped by 6 bases and J by 0 bases, with 11 bases between them. The CDR3 sequence: CSARSAMNTEAFF. CDR3 DNA sequence: TGCAGTGCCAGGTCCGCGATGAACACTGAAGCTTTCTTT.

The count of this clonotype is one. This chain connects TRBV2 to TRBJ2-7; no reliable D call. Trimming shortened V by 1 base and J by 0 bases, and 7 bases separated the two germline ends. The CDR3 sequence is 14 residues long. Germline assignment: CDR1 SNHLY and CDR2 FYNNEI. CDR3 sequence: CASSEELSSYEQYF. The CDR3 nucleotides read TGTGCCAGCAGTGAAGAGCTCAGCTCCTACGAGCAGTACTTC.